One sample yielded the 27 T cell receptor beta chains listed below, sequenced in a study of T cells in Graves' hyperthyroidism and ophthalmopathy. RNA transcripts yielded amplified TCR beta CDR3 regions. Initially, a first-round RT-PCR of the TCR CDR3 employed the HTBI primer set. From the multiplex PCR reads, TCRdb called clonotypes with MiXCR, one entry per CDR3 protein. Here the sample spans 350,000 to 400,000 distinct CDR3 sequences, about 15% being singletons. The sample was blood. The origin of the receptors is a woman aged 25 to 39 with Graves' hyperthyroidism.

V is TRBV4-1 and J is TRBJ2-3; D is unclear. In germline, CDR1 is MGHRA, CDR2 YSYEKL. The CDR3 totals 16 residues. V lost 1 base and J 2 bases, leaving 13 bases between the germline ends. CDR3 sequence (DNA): TGCGCCAGCAGCCAAGTAGGGAAGATGCTCACAGATACGCAGTATTTT. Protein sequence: CASSQVGKMLTDTQYF.

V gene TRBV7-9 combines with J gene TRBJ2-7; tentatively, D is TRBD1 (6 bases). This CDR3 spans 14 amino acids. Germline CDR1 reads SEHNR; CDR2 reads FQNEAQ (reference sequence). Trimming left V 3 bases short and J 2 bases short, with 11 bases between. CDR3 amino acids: CASSFGEGAYEQYF. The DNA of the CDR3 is TGTGCCAGCAGCTTCGGCGAGGGGGCCTACGAGCAGTACTTC. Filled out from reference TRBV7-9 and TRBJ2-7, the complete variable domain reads DTGVSQNPRHKITKRGQNVTFRCDPISEHNRLYWYRQTLGQGPEFLTYFQNEAQLEKSRLLSDRFSAERPKGSFSTLEIQRTEQGDSAMYLCASSFGEGAYEQYFGPGTRLTVT.

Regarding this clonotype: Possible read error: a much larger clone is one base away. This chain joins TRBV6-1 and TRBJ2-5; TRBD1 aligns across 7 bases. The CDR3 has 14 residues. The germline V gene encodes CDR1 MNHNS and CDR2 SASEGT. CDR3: CASRKTGSQETRYF. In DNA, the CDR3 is TGTGCCAGCAGGAAGACAGGGTCACAAGAGACCCGGTACTTC.

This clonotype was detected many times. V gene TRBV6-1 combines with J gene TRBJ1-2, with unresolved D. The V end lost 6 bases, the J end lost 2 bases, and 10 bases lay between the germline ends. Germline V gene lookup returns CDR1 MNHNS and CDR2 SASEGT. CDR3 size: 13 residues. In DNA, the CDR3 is TGTGCCAGCAGGGTTACAGCAAACTATGGCTACACCTTC. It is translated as CASRVTANYGYTF.

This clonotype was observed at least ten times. The CDR3 coding sequence is TGCGCCAGCAGCTTGAGTTCGTCCAGAGAGACCCAGTACTTC. It encodes CASSLSSSRETQYF. The rearrangement links TRBV5-1 to TRBJ2-5; no clear D gene. Germline V lookup: CDR1 SGHRS, CDR2 YFSETQ. Deletions cut 1 base from V and 4 bases from J, with 11 bases between. The CDR3 is 14 residues long.

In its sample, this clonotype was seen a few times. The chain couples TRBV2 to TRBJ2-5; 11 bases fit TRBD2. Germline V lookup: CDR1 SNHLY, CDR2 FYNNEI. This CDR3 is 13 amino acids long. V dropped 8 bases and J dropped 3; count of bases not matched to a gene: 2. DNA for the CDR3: TGTGCCAGCTGGGGACTAGCGGAAGAGACCCAGTACTTC. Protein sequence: CASWGLAEETQYF.

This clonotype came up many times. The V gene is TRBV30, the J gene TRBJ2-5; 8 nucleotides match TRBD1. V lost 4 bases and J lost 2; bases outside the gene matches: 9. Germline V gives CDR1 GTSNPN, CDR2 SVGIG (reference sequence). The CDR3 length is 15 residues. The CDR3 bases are TGTGCCTGGACTGGGACAGGTGCCCCTCAAGAGACCCAGTACTTC. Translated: CAWTGTGAPQETQYF.

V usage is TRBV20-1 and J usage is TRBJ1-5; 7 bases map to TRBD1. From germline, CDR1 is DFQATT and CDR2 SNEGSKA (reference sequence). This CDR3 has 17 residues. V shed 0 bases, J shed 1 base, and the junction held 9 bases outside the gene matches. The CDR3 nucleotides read TGCAGTGCTAGAGAGCTACAGGGGACTACAAGCAATCAGCCCCAGCATTTT. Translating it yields CSARELQGTTSNQPQHF.

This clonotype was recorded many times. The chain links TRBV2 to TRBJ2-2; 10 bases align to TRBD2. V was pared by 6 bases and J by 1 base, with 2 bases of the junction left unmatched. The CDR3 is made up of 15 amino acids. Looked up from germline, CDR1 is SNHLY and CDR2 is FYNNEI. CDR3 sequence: CASREREGNTGELFF. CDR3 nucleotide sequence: TGTGCCAGCAGGGAGCGGGAGGGGAACACCGGGGAGCTGTTTTTT.

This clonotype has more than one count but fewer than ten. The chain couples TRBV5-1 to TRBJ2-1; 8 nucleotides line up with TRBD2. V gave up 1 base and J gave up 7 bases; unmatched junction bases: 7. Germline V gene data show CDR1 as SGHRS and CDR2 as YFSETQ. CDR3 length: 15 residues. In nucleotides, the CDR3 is TGCGCCAGCAGCTTGACTAGCGGAGGGAGTAATGAGCAGTTCTTC. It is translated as CASSLTSGGSNEQFF. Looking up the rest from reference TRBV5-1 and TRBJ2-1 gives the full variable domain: KAGVTQTPRYLIKTRGQQVTLSCSPISGHRSVSWYQQTPGQGLQFLFEYFSETQRNKGNFPGRFSGRQFSNSRSEMNVSTLELGDSALYLCASSLTSGGSNEQFFGPGTRLTVL.

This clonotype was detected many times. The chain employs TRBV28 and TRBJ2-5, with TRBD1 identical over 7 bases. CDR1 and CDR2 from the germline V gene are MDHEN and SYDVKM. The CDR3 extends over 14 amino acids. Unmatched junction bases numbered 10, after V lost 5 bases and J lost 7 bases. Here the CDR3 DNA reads TGTGCCAGCAGTCTCAGGGGGAGTCGGGTGACCCAGTACTTC. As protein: CASSLRGSRVTQYF.

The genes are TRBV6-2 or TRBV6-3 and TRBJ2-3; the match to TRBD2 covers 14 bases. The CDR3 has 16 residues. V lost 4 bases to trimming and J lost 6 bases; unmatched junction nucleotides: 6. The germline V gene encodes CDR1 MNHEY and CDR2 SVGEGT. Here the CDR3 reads CASSSRTSGRTDTQYF. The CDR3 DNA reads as TGTGCCAGCAGTTCCCGGACTAGCGGGAGGACGGATACGCAGTATTTT.

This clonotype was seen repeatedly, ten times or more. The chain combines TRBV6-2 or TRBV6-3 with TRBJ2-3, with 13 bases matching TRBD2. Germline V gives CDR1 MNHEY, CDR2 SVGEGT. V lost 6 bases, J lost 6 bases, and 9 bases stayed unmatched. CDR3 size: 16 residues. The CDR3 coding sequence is TGTGCCAGCAGACGCCTCGGACTAGCGGGAGTTGATACGCAGTATTTT. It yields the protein CASRRLGLAGVDTQYF.

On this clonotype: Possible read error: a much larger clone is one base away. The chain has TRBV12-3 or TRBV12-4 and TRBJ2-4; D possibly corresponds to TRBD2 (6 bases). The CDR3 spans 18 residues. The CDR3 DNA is TGTGCCAGCAGTGTCAGCGAAAACTATATACTAGCCAAAAACGTTCAGTACTTC. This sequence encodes CASSVSENYILAKNVQYF.

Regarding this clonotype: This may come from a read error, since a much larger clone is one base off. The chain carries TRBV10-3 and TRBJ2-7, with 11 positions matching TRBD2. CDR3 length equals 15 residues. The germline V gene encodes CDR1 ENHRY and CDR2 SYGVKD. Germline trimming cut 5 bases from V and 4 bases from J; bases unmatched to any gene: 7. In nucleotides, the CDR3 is TGTGCCATCAGTTCGCCGGGACTAGCGGAATACGAGCAGTACTTC. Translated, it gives CAISSPGLAEYEQYF.

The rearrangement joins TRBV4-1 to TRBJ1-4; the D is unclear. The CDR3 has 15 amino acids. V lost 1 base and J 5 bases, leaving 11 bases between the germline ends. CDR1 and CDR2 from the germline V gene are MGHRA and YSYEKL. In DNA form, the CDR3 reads TGCGCCAGCAGCCAAGTCTCCGGGCGGAATGAAAAACTGTTTTTT. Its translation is CASSQVSGRNEKLFF.

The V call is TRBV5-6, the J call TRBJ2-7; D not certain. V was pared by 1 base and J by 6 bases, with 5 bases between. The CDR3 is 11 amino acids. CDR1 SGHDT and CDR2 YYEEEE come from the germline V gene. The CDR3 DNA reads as TGTGCCAGCAGCTTGTCGTTCGAGCAGTACTTC. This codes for CASSLSFEQYF.

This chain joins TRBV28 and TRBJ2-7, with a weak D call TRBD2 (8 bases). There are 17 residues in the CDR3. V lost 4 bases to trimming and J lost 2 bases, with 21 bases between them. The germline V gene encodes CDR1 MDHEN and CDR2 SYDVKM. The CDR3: CASSSAGAGGQTYEQYF. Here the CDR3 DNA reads TGTGCCAGCAGTTCAGCGGGGGCAGGGGGGCAAACCTACGAGCAGTACTTC.

Here the CDR3 DNA reads TGCAGTGCTACCCTAGCACTCCAAGAGACCCAGTACTTC. This sequence encodes CSATLALQETQYF. V gene TRBV20-1 combines with J gene TRBJ2-5; D might be TRBD2 (5 bases). Germline values: CDR1 DFQATT, CDR2 SNEGSKA (reference sequence). CDR3 length: 13 residues. The ends were cut back, 4 bases at V and 1 base at J, with 10 bases in the middle.

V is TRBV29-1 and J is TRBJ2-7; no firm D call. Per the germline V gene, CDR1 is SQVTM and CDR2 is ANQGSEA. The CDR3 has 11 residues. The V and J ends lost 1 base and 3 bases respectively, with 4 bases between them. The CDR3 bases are TGCAGCGTTGAAGTGAACTACGAGCAGTACTTC. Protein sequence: CSVEVNYEQYF.

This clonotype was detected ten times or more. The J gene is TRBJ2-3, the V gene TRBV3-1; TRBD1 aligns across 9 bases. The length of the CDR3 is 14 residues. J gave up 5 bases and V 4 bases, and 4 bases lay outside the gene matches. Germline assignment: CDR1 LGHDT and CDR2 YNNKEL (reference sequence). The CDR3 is CASSRTGGKDTQYF. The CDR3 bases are TGTGCCAGCAGCCGAACAGGGGGCAAAGATACGCAGTATTTT.

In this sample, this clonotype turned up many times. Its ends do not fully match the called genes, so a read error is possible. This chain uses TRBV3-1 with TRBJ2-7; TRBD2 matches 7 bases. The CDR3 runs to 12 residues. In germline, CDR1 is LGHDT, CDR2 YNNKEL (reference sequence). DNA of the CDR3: TGTGCCAGCAGCCAAGATTTGGCGGGACTAAACTTC. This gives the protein CASSQDLAGLNF.

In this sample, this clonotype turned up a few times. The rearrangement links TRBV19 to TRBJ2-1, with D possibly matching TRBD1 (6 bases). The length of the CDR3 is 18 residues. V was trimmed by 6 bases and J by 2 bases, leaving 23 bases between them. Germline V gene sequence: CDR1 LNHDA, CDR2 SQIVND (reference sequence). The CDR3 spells CASRYGGRGSSTYNEQFF. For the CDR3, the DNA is TGTGCCAGTAGGTATGGGGGCAGAGGTTCCTCGACCTACAATGAGCAGTTCTTC. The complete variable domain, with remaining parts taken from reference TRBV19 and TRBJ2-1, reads DGGITQSPKYLFRKEGQNVTLSCEQNLNHDAMYWYRQDPGQGLRLIYYSQIVNDFQKGDIAEGYSVSREKKESFPLTVTSAQKNPTAFYLCASRYGGRGSSTYNEQFFGPGTRLTVL.

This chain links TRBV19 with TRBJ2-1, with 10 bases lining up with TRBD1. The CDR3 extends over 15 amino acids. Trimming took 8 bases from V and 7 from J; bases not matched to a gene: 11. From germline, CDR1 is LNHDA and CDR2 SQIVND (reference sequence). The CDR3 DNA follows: TGTGCCAGTTCCTCCGGGACAGGGGAGAGAAATGAGCAGTTCTTC. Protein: CASSSGTGERNEQFF.

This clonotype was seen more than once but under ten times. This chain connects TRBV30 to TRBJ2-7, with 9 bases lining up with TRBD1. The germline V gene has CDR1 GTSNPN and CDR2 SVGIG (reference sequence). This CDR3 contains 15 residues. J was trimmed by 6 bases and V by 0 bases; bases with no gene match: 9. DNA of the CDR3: TGTGCCTGGAGTGTGAATCACAGGGGGCCTGTCGAGCAGTACTTC. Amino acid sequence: CAWSVNHRGPVEQYF.

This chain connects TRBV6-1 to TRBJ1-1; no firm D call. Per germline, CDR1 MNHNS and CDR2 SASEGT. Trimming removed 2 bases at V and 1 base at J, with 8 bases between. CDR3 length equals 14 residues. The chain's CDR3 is CASSEMDSNTEAFF. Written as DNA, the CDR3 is TGTGCCAGCAGTGAAATGGACTCGAACACTGAAGCTTTCTTT.

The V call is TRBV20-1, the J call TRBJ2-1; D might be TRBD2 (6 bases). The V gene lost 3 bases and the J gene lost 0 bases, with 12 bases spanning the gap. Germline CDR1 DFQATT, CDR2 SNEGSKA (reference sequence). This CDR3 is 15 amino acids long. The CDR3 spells CSAREGSNSYNEQFF. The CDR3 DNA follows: TGCAGTGCTAGGGAGGGATCTAACTCCTACAATGAGCAGTTCTTC.